This TCR beta chain was observed in a study of technical replicates of blood from several donors. The protocol was immunoSEQ multiplex PCR, while the TCRdb copy is restricted to in-frame clones and leaves out a portion. The sample lists about 81,000 clones, 81% occurring once. This CDR3 has 14 residues. V was cut by 5 bases and J by 3 bases, with 14 bases left in between. Germline CDR1 is MNHEY and CDR2 is SMNVEV (reference sequence). The sequenced sample consisted of PBMCs. The V call is TRBV27, the J call TRBJ2-7; D perhaps matches TRBD1 (6 bases). The receptor was derived from a human donor in good health. Some clones in this sample may be carry-over from other donors' samples. The CDR3, as DNA: TGTGCCAGCAGTCCAGGACAGAGAGTCTACGAGCAGTACTTC. This encodes CASSPGQRVYEQYF.